Below, 25 T cell receptor beta chains from the same sample are listed, as sequenced in a study of human T cells and chemical hapten exposure. Time point described: patch test 3, about 24 weeks after DPC sensitization. Treatment specified: therapeutic diphenylcyclopropenone sensitization with weekly scalp DPC. TCRdb itself ran the RACE reads through MiXCR, one entry per CDR3 protein. This repertoire shows some 60,000 distinct CDR3 sequences, around an eighth found once; its top ten account for 2.4%. The source material was whole blood, sampled in connection with sensitization to the hapten diphenylcyclopropenone (DPC). The receptors were gathered from a man aged 30 to 39 with alopecia areata. Some clones in this sample may be carry-over from other donors' samples.

This clonotype was seen ten or more times. CDR3 DNA: TGTGCCAGCAGCATCCAGGGGTACGAAAAACTGTTTTTT. It encodes CASSIQGYEKLFF. The chain links TRBV6-5 to TRBJ1-4; perhaps TRBD1 as D (6 bases). The CDR3 is made up of 13 amino acids. Germline loops: CDR1 MNHEY, CDR2 SVGAGI. Trimming shortened V by 6 bases and J by 8 bases, and 13 bases separated the two germline ends.

This clonotype was detected ten times or more. The chain combines TRBV24-1 with TRBJ2-3; D gene ambiguous. The V gene lost 12 bases and the J gene lost 3 bases, with 15 bases spanning the gap. Germline CDR1 reads KGHDR; CDR2 reads SFDVKD. The length of the CDR3 is 13 residues. The CDR3 DNA reads TGTGCCGCCGCACCAAGCGTAACAGATACGCAGTATTTT. Its protein product is CAAAPSVTDTQYF.

The rearrangement uses TRBV2 and TRBJ2-7; D not certain. The CDR3 totals 12 residues. V lost 8 bases and J lost 1, with 9 bases in between. Germline V gives CDR1 SNHLY, CDR2 FYNNEI. The CDR3 protein is CASGSFSYEQYF. In DNA, the CDR3 is TGTGCCAGCGGTTCGTTTTCCTACGAGCAGTACTTC. The full variable domain, rest sourced from reference TRBV2 and TRBJ2-7, is EPEVTQTPSHQVTQMGQEVILRCVPISNHLYFYWYRQILGQKVEFLVSFYNNEISEKSEIFDDQFSVERPDGSNFTLKIRSTKLEDSAMYFCASGSFSYEQYFGPGTRLTVT.

V and J are TRBV29-1 and TRBJ1-2, with D possibly being TRBD1 (5 bases). This CDR3 has 11 residues. Trimming pared 6 bases from V and 8 bases from J, leaving 13 bases between. Looked up from germline, CDR1 is SQVTM and CDR2 is ANQGSEA. This chain's CDR3 is CSVWVGDGYTF. The CDR3 DNA reads TGCAGCGTGTGGGTAGGGGACGGCTACACCTTC.

At least ten counts were recorded for this clonotype. The rearrangement joins TRBV20-1 to TRBJ2-2; 10 nucleotides agree with TRBD2. This CDR3 region has 14 residues. Germline V CDR1 and CDR2: DFQATT, SNEGSKA (reference sequence). Germline trimming cut 2 bases from V and 3 bases from J; bases unmatched to any gene: 0. The CDR3 reads CSARLAGDTGELFF. In nucleotides, the CDR3 is TGCAGTGCTAGACTAGCGGGGGACACCGGGGAGCTGTTTTTT.

This clonotype was picked up a small number of times. J is TRBJ1-6 and V is TRBV12-3 or TRBV12-4; D gene unclear. This CDR3 is built from 14 residues. V lost 4 bases, J lost 6 bases, and 10 bases lay in between. The CDR3 DNA is TGTGCCAGCAGTTACTTAGGGAGTAATTCACCCCTCCACTTT. Protein: CASSYLGSNSPLHF.

This clonotype was picked up many times. The chain is built from TRBV4-3 and TRBJ2-5; no firm D call. Trimming took 0 bases from V and 7 from J, leaving 12 bases between them. Germline loops: CDR1 LGHNA, CDR2 YSLEER. The CDR3 consists of 14 residues. In DNA form, the CDR3 reads TGCGCCAGCAGCCAAGATCCTGGGTCGGGGACCCAGTACTTC. Its translation is CASSQDPGSGTQYF.

This chain links TRBV9 with TRBJ2-1; TRBD1 aligns across 10 bases. The trim removed 0 bases at V and 10 bases at J, leaving 10 bases unmatched. The CDR3 is 16 residues long. The germline gives CDR1 SGDLS, CDR2 YYNGEE. The CDR3 loop reads CASSVARDRGGQEQFF. The CDR3 DNA reads as TGTGCCAGCAGCGTAGCGCGGGACAGGGGAGGCCAAGAGCAGTTCTTC. The full variable domain, with the rest looked up from reference TRBV9 and TRBJ2-1, is DSGVTQTPKHLITATGQRVTLRCSPRSGDLSVYWYQQSLDQGLQFLIQYYNGEERAKGNILERFSAQQFPDLHSELNLSSLELGDSALYFCASSVARDRGGQEQFFGPGTRLTVL.

This clonotype was detected only a few times. The chain combines TRBV6-5 with TRBJ2-3; D gene uncertain. CDR1 and CDR2 (germline): MNHEY, SVGAGI. V dropped 6 bases and J dropped 0 bases, with 13 bases sitting between them. This CDR3 is built from 15 residues. The DNA of the CDR3 is TGTGCCAGCAGGCATCACGGAACTAGCACAGATACGCAGTATTTT. It codes for CASRHHGTSTDTQYF.

In its sample, this clonotype was seen many times. This rearrangement joins TRBV6-2 or TRBV6-3 to TRBJ1-5, with D possibly matching TRBD1 (5 bases). In germline, CDR1 is MNHEY, CDR2 SVGEGT. The CDR3 has 13 amino acids. Trimming pared 5 bases from V and 11 bases from J, leaving 16 bases between. CDR3 sequence reads: CASSTPQMGAQHF. In DNA, the CDR3 is TGTGCCAGCAGTACCCCCCAGATGGGGGCCCAGCATTTT.

This chain links TRBV28 with TRBJ2-1; D not certain. CDR3 length: 12 residues. Germline V gene lookup returns CDR1 MDHEN and CDR2 SYDVKM. CDR3 nucleotides: TGTGCAGGGATGAGCTCCTACAATGAGCAGTTCTTC. It encodes CAGMSSYNEQFF.

The genes are TRBV7-9 and TRBJ2-7; D could derive from TRBD1 or TRBD2 (6 bases each). CDR1 is SEHNR and CDR2 is FQNEAQ in the germline V gene (reference sequence). Trimming cost V 6 bases and J 6 bases, with 30 bases left between them. The CDR3 contains 18 residues. The CDR3 sequence is CASSFSPPGGEPHPEQYF. The CDR3, as DNA: TGTGCCAGCAGTTTTTCTCCCCCCGGGGGCGAACCGCACCCCGAGCAGTACTTC.

The V gene is TRBV28, the J gene TRBJ1-2; TRBD1 is a possible D gene (6 bases). CDR1 is MDHEN and CDR2 is SYDVKM in the germline V gene. CDR3 length: 12 residues. V dropped 10 bases and J dropped 12 bases, with 21 bases sitting between them. CDR3 nucleotides: TGTGCCACCTACCGGGCAGGGGATTTACACACCTTC. It translates to CATYRAGDLHTF.

At least ten counts were recorded for this clonotype. The genes are TRBV29-1 and TRBJ1-4; D is possibly TRBD1 (6 bases). The CDR3 totals 12 residues. Between the trimmed V and J ends, which lost 7 bases and 2 bases, there was a span of 8 bases. Germline V gene lookup returns CDR1 SQVTM and CDR2 ANQGSEA. The CDR3 is CSAGETNEKLFF. The CDR3 DNA follows: TGCAGCGCAGGGGAGACTAATGAAAAACTGTTTTTT.

This clonotype was found a few times. V and J are TRBV19 and TRBJ1-1; D remains ambiguous. The CDR3 loop spans 15 amino acids. V lost 1 base, J lost 5 bases, and 14 bases lay in between. Germline loops: CDR1 LNHDA, CDR2 SQIVND (reference sequence). The CDR3 DNA follows: TGTGCCAGTAGTATAGGGGCCCGGACGAGGACTGAAGCTTTCTTT. It yields the protein CASSIGARTRTEAFF.

This rearrangement joins TRBV5-6 to TRBJ1-1; possibly TRBD1 for D (5 bases). This CDR3 is built from 14 residues. V gave up 4 bases and J gave up 4 bases, with 14 bases separating them. The germline V gene encodes CDR1 SGHDT and CDR2 YYEEEE. This CDR3 reads CASSPQGLPTEAFF. CDR3 nucleotide sequence: TGTGCCAGCAGCCCCCAGGGTCTACCCACTGAAGCTTTCTTT. The variable domain in full, with the rest retrieved from reference TRBV5-6 and TRBJ1-1, is DAGVTQSPTHLIKTRGQQVTLRCSPKSGHDTVSWYQQALGQGPQFIFQYYEEEERQRGNFPDRFSGHQFPNYSSELNVNALLLGDSALYLCASSPQGLPTEAFFGQGTRLTVV.

This clonotype was seen ten or more times. The rearrangement links TRBV7-3 to TRBJ2-2, with no clear D. CDR3 length equals 15 residues. Trimming took 5 bases from V and 7 from J, leaving 17 bases between them. Germline V gene sequence: CDR1 SGHTA, CDR2 FQGTGA. The CDR3 loop reads CASSTAGPHGGELFF. DNA for the CDR3: TGTGCCAGCAGCACCGCCGGCCCCCATGGCGGGGAGCTGTTTTTT.

This clonotype has just a few counts. The chain recombines TRBV7-3 with TRBJ2-1, with D possibly being TRBD1 (5 bases). In germline, CDR1 is SGHTA, CDR2 FQGTGA. The CDR3 covers 13 residues. V lost 6 bases to trimming and J lost 10 bases, with 16 bases between them. The CDR3 spells CASRRTGIGEQFF. Written as DNA, the CDR3 is TGTGCCAGCAGGCGTACAGGAATTGGGGAGCAGTTCTTC. The full variable domain, in which reference TRBV7-3 and TRBJ2-1 provide the parts outside the CDR3, is GAGVSQTPSNKVTEKGKYVELRCDPISGHTALYWYRQSLGQGPEFLIYFQGTGAADDSGLPNDRFFAVRPEGSVSTLKIQRTERGDSAVYLCASRRTGIGEQFFGPGTRLTVL.

The sample holds many counts of this clonotype. DNA for the CDR3: TGTGCCAGCACCCCGGGAATTCCCTACGAGCAGTACTTC. It translates to CASTPGIPYEQYF. The rearrangement links TRBV6-2 or TRBV6-3 to TRBJ2-7, with D maybe TRBD2 (5 bases). The length of the CDR3 is 13 residues. Trimming took 7 bases from V and 2 from J, leaving 12 bases between them. Germline V gene sequence: CDR1 MNHEY, CDR2 SVGEGT.

This clonotype was seen only a few times. This chain connects TRBV20-1 to TRBJ2-7, with 9 bases aligning to TRBD1. The V segment lost 5 bases and the J segment 7 bases; nucleotides outside the gene matches: 15. Germline CDR1 and CDR2: DFQATT and SNEGSKA (reference sequence). This CDR3 spans 15 amino acids. The CDR3 region has the DNA TGCAGTGCTTTGACAGGGGGAAGACTCTTAGAGGAGCAGTACTTC. Its translation: CSALTGGRLLEEQYF.

This clonotype was counted only a few times. The chain has TRBV27 and TRBJ2-3; 13 nucleotides agree with TRBD2. The germline V gene has CDR1 MNHEY and CDR2 SMNVEV (reference sequence). J was trimmed by 3 bases and V by 3 bases; bases with no gene match: 9. The length of the CDR3 is 18 residues. CDR3 protein: CASSFQRLAGGGTDTQYF. CDR3 DNA sequence: TGTGCCAGCAGTTTCCAGAGACTAGCGGGGGGTGGGACAGATACGCAGTATTTT.

In this sample, this clonotype turned up a few times. The chain recombines TRBV2 with TRBJ2-7; 7 bases agree with TRBD1. J lost 6 bases, V lost 6 bases, and 11 bases had no gene match. The CDR3 spans 14 residues. Germline CDR1 is SNHLY and CDR2 is FYNNEI. CDR3 DNA sequence: TGTGCCAGCAGCAAACTCGGGACAGAAATCGAGCAGTACTTC. It yields the protein CASSKLGTEIEQYF.

This clonotype was detected ten times or more. The V call is TRBV2, the J call TRBJ2-7, with TRBD1 matching over 9 bases. This CDR3 has 13 amino acids. CDR1 and CDR2 from the germline V gene are SNHLY and FYNNEI. The V gene end was trimmed by 7 bases and the J gene end by 5 bases; junction bases not matched to a gene: 6. The CDR3 is CASTSTGGHEQYF. The CDR3 nucleotides read TGTGCCAGCACCTCTACAGGGGGCCACGAGCAGTACTTC.

At least ten counts were recorded for this clonotype. The chain employs TRBV5-1 and TRBJ1-6; perhaps TRBD1 as D (6 bases). The CDR3 has 16 residues. V gave up 4 bases and J gave up 6 bases, with 17 bases separating them. The V gene's germline CDR1 is SGHRS and CDR2 YFSETQ. The CDR3 loop reads CASSPGGGAGNSPLHF. DNA for the CDR3: TGCGCCAGCAGCCCCGGAGGGGGGGCGGGTAATTCACCCCTCCACTTT. Using reference TRBV5-1 and TRBJ1-6 for the parts outside the CDR3, the full variable domain is KAGVTQTPRYLIKTRGQQVTLSCSPISGHRSVSWYQQTPGQGLQFLFEYFSETQRNKGNFPGRFSGRQFSNSRSEMNVSTLELGDSALYLCASSPGGGAGNSPLHFGNGTRLTVT.

This clonotype was found many times. The V call is TRBV4-3, the J call TRBJ2-3, with D possibly matching TRBD2 (7 bases). Germline assignment: CDR1 LGHNA and CDR2 YSLEER. CDR3 length: 16 residues. The V end was cut by 0 bases, the J end by 2 bases, with 12 bases between. The CDR3 region is CASSQDWGGATDTQYF. CDR3 DNA sequence: TGCGCCAGCAGCCAAGATTGGGGGGGGGCCACAGATACGCAGTATTTT.